The rows below give T cell receptor beta chains drawn from one sample of a study of cytomegalovirus exposure and HLA in healthy donors. Assay: immunoSEQ multiplex PCR; the TCRdb copy retains only in-frame clones and omits some. In the table there are under 150,000 clones, about 79% of which are singletons. Source material: PBMCs. These receptors all come from a female donor in good health and CMV-seropositive. Both conserved end residues are part of each CDR3. The order of the fields is CDR3 protein, CDR3 DNA, clone size, D gene, J gene, V gene. A D gene is named only where the DNA matches it firmly. Size is stated for part of the rows, as once, few or many counts, or as a class when the clone is expanded.

CDR3 protein: CASSIDPTGGMAQHF
CDR3 DNA: TGTGCCAGTAGTATAGATCCAACAGGGGGTATGGCCCAGCATTTT
clone size: .
D gene: TRBD1
J gene: TRBJ1-5
V gene: TRBV19

CDR3 protein: CASSRQEAYEQYF
CDR3 DNA: TGCGCCAGCAGCCGACAGGAAGCCTACGAGCAGTACTTC
clone size: once
D gene: .
J gene: TRBJ2-7
V gene: TRBV5-1

CDR3 protein: CASSLLRTGVEAFF
CDR3 DNA: TGTGCCAGCAGTCTCCTTAGGACAGGGGTCGAAGCTTTCTTT
clone size: .
D gene: TRBD1
J gene: TRBJ1-1
V gene: TRBV7-9

CDR3 protein: CAISEPTGTGRDEQYF
CDR3 DNA: TGTGCCATCAGTGAGCCCACAGGGACAGGGCGCGACGAGCAGTACTTC
clone size: few
D gene: TRBD1
J gene: TRBJ2-7
V gene: TRBV10-3

CDR3 protein: CASSPGLSSNQPQHF
CDR3 DNA: TGTGCCAGCAGCCCCGGACTGTCTAGCAATCAGCCCCAGCATTTT
clone size: once
D gene: .
J gene: TRBJ1-5
V gene: TRBV7-8

CDR3 protein: CASSIDRGTEQFF
CDR3 DNA: TGTGCCAGTAGTATCGACAGGGGAACTGAGCAGTTCTTC
clone size: .
D gene: TRBD1
J gene: TRBJ2-1
V gene: TRBV19

CDR3 protein: CAISDHHEREKLFF
CDR3 DNA: TGTGCCATCAGTGATCATCACGAGAGGGAAAAACTGTTTTTT
clone size: once
D gene: .
J gene: TRBJ1-4
V gene: TRBV10-3

CDR3 protein: CASSLTGGSYNEQFF
CDR3 DNA: TGTGCCAGCAGCTTAACAGGGGGCTCCTACAATGAGCAGTTCTTC
clone size: .
D gene: .
J gene: TRBJ2-1
V gene: TRBV7-3

CDR3 protein: CASSYDGTNGYTF
CDR3 DNA: TGTGCCAGCAGTTACGACGGGACAAATGGCTACACCTTC
clone size: .
D gene: .
J gene: TRBJ1-2
V gene: TRBV6-6

CDR3 protein: CASSGNTLNTEAFF
CDR3 DNA: TGCGCCAGCAGCGGTAATACACTGAACACTGAAGCTTTCTTT
clone size: .
D gene: .
J gene: TRBJ1-1
V gene: TRBV5-1

CDR3 protein: CASKRGQTYEQYF
CDR3 DNA: TGTGCCAGCAAGCGGGGACAAACCTACGAGCAGTACTTC
clone size: .
D gene: .
J gene: TRBJ2-7
V gene: TRBV2

CDR3 protein: CASTRDGSYNEQFF
CDR3 DNA: TGTGCCAGTACGCGGGACGGCTCCTACAATGAGCAGTTCTTC
clone size: .
D gene: .
J gene: TRBJ2-1
V gene: TRBV19

CDR3 protein: CASSIFKEVYSGANVLTF
CDR3 DNA: TGTGCCAGTAGTATATTCAAGGAGGTTTACTCTGGGGCCAACGTCCTGACTTTC
clone size: .
D gene: .
J gene: TRBJ2-6
V gene: TRBV19

CDR3 protein: CASSQGTITEAFF
CDR3 DNA: TGCGCCAGCAGCCAAGGGACAATCACTGAAGCTTTCTTT
clone size: .
D gene: .
J gene: TRBJ1-1
V gene: TRBV5-1

CDR3 protein: CASSATIGGNTIYF
CDR3 DNA: TGTGCCAGCAGTGCGACTATCGGGGGAAACACCATATATTTT
clone size: .
D gene: .
J gene: TRBJ1-3
V gene: TRBV28

CDR3 protein: CASSLPGGSNRYF
CDR3 DNA: TGCGCCAGCAGCCTCCCAGGGGGGTCAAATCGGTATTTT
clone size: few
D gene: TRBD1
J gene: TRBJ1-3
V gene: TRBV4-1

CDR3 protein: CASSKVTGATEAFF
CDR3 DNA: TGTGCCAGCAGCAAAGTCACAGGGGCCACTGAAGCTTTCTTT
clone size: .
D gene: TRBD1
J gene: TRBJ1-1
V gene: TRBV7-9

CDR3 protein: CASSLASETETQYF
CDR3 DNA: TGTGCCAGCAGCTTGGCTAGCGAAACAGAGACCCAGTACTTC
clone size: few
D gene: .
J gene: TRBJ2-5
V gene: TRBV5-4

CDR3 protein: CASTRGNGETQYF
CDR3 DNA: TGTGCCAGCACCAGAGGGAACGGGGAGACCCAGTACTTC
clone size: .
D gene: .
J gene: TRBJ2-5
V gene: TRBV9

CDR3 protein: CASSEPTGRETQYF
CDR3 DNA: TGTGCCAGCAGTGAGCCTACAGGGCGGGAGACCCAGTACTTC
clone size: .
D gene: .
J gene: TRBJ2-5
V gene: TRBV6-1

CDR3 protein: CASSLWAGGIDTDTQYF
CDR3 DNA: TGTGCCAGCAGTTTATGGGCAGGGGGTATTGACACAGATACGCAGTATTTT
clone size: .
D gene: TRBD1
J gene: TRBJ2-3
V gene: TRBV27

CDR3 protein: CASSERTVNTGELFF
CDR3 DNA: TGTGCCAGCAGTGAAAGGACAGTTAACACCGGGGAGCTGTTTTTT
clone size: .
D gene: .
J gene: TRBJ2-2
V gene: TRBV2

CDR3 protein: CASSLRGPYEQYF
CDR3 DNA: TGTGCCAGCAGTCTGAGGGGGCCCTACGAGCAGTACTTC
clone size: .
D gene: TRBD1
J gene: TRBJ2-7
V gene: TRBV5-6

CDR3 protein: CASSKGGTGGYNEQFF
CDR3 DNA: TGCGCCAGCAGCAAGGGTGGGACAGGGGGCTACAATGAGCAGTTCTTC
clone size: .
D gene: TRBD1
J gene: TRBJ2-1
V gene: TRBV5-1

CDR3 protein: CASSYGQGGVTGELFF
CDR3 DNA: TGCGCCAGCAGCTATGGACAGGGCGGCGTCACCGGGGAGCTGTTTTTT
clone size: .
D gene: TRBD1
J gene: TRBJ2-2
V gene: TRBV5-1

CDR3 protein: CASRGGAPGNTIYF
CDR3 DNA: TGTGCCAGTCGAGGGGGCGCTCCCGGAAACACCATATATTTT
clone size: few
D gene: TRBD1
J gene: TRBJ1-3
V gene: TRBV27

CDR3 protein: CASSPPITSGYNEQFF
CDR3 DNA: TGTGCCAGCTCACCACCAATTACTAGCGGGTACAATGAGCAGTTCTTC
clone size: once
D gene: TRBD2
J gene: TRBJ2-1
V gene: TRBV18

CDR3 protein: CASSSWGGTSGTEQFF
CDR3 DNA: TGTGCCAGCAGCTCCTGGGGAGGGACTAGCGGGACTGAGCAGTTCTTC
clone size: .
D gene: TRBD2
J gene: TRBJ2-1
V gene: TRBV7-3

CDR3 protein: CASSQDRGAGQGELFF
CDR3 DNA: TGCGCCAGCAGCCAAGACAGGGGGGCTGGGCAGGGGGAACTGTTTTTT
clone size: .
D gene: TRBD1
J gene: TRBJ1-4
V gene: TRBV4-1

CDR3 protein: CASSEWGTSGAETQYF
CDR3 DNA: TGCGCCAGCAGTGAGTGGGGGACTAGCGGGGCCGAGACCCAGTACTTC
clone size: few
D gene: TRBD2
J gene: TRBJ2-5
V gene: TRBV10-2

CDR3 protein: CASSDPLGGRRSDEQFF
CDR3 DNA: TGTGCCAGCAGTGACCCCTTAGGAGGGAGAAGGAGCGATGAGCAGTTCTTC
clone size: few
D gene: .
J gene: TRBJ2-1
V gene: TRBV2

CDR3 protein: CASSPRGLAGGYDRLELFF
CDR3 DNA: TGTGCCAGCAGCCCCCGGGGACTAGCGGGAGGATACGACCGGTTGGAGCTGTTTTTT
clone size: .
D gene: TRBD2
J gene: TRBJ2-2
V gene: TRBV7-9

CDR3 protein: CASSASRQYSYEQYF
CDR3 DNA: TGTGCCAGTAGTGCATCAAGACAGTATTCCTACGAGCAGTACTTC
clone size: .
D gene: .
J gene: TRBJ2-7
V gene: TRBV19

CDR3 protein: CASRASGDEQFF
CDR3 DNA: TGTGCCAGCAGAGCTAGCGGGGATGAGCAGTTCTTC
clone size: .
D gene: TRBD2
J gene: TRBJ2-1
V gene: TRBV7-9

CDR3 protein: CASSPGQGSYEQYF
CDR3 DNA: TGTGCCAGCTCACCGGGACAGGGCTCCTACGAGCAGTACTTC
clone size: .
D gene: TRBD1
J gene: TRBJ2-7
V gene: TRBV18

CDR3 protein: CAWAPPAPGLPGPSYEQYF
CDR3 DNA: TGTGCCTGGGCACCCCCTGCGCCGGGACTACCCGGACCCTCTTACGAGCAGTACTTC
clone size: .
D gene: TRBD2
J gene: TRBJ2-7
V gene: TRBV30

CDR3 protein: CASRRDADHYEQYF
CDR3 DNA: TGTGCCAGTAGGCGGGACGCCGACCACTACGAGCAGTACTTC
clone size: few
D gene: .
J gene: TRBJ2-7
V gene: TRBV19

CDR3 protein: CASSPLAAGELFF
CDR3 DNA: TGTGCCAGCTCACCCCTCGCGGCCGGGGAGCTGTTTTTT
clone size: .
D gene: .
J gene: TRBJ2-2
V gene: TRBV18

CDR3 protein: CASSLYRYEQYF
CDR3 DNA: TGTGCCAGCAGCTTGTACAGGTACGAGCAGTACTTC
clone size: .
D gene: .
J gene: TRBJ2-7
V gene: TRBV5-4

CDR3 protein: CASSSAAGSGANVLTF
CDR3 DNA: TGTGCCAGCAGCTCAGCCGCGGGCTCTGGGGCCAACGTCCTGACTTTC
clone size: .
D gene: .
J gene: TRBJ2-6
V gene: TRBV11-1

CDR3 protein: CASSLAGGNYSPLHF
CDR3 DNA: TGTGCCAGCAGCTTGGCAGGCGGGAATTATTCACCCCTCCACTTT
clone size: once
D gene: .
J gene: TRBJ1-6
V gene: TRBV5-4

CDR3 protein: CASSEVARPPGELFF
CDR3 DNA: TGTGCCAGCAGCGAGGTGGCCAGACCACCCGGGGAGCTGTTTTTT
clone size: .
D gene: .
J gene: TRBJ2-2
V gene: TRBV7-3

CDR3 protein: CAWKEGGTNTGELFF
CDR3 DNA: TGTGCCTGGAAAGAGGGCGGGACCAACACCGGGGAGCTGTTTTTT
clone size: .
D gene: .
J gene: TRBJ2-2
V gene: TRBV30